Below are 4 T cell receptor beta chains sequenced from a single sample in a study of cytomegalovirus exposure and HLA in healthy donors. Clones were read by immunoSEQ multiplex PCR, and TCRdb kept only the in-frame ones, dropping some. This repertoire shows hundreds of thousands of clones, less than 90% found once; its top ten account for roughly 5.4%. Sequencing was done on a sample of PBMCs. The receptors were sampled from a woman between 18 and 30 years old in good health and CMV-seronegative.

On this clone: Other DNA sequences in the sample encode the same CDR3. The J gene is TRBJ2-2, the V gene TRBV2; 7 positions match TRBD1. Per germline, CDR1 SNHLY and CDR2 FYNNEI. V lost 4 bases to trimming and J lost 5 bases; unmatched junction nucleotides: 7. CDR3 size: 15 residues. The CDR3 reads CASSGDSQGTGELFF. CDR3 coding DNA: TGTGCCAGCAGTGGGGACAGTCAGGGGACCGGGGAGCTGTTTTTT.

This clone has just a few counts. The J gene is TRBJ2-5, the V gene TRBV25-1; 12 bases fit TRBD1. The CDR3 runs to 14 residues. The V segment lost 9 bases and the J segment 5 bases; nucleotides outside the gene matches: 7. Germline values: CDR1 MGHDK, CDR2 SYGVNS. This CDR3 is CASLGTGGVETQYF. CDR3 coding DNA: TGTGCCAGTCTCGGGACAGGGGGCGTGGAGACCCAGTACTTC.

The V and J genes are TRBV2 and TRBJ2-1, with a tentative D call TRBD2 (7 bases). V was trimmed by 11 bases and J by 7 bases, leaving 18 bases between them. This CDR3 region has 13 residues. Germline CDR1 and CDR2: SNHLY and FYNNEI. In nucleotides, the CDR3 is TGTGCCCCAAGGGGGGGGCCCGGGAATGAGCAGTTCTTC. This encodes CAPRGGPGNEQFF.

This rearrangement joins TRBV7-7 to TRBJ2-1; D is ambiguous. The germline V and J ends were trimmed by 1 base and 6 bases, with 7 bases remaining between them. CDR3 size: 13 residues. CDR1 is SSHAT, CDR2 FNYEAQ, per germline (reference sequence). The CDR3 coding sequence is TGTGCCAGCAGCTTAGGGGCATTCAATGAGCAGTTCTTC. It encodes CASSLGAFNEQFF.